Listed below are T cell receptor beta chains from one sample, sequenced in a study of blood T cells in healthy people across ages. Using its own MiXCR run on the 5' RACE reads, TCRdb lists one record per CDR3 protein. Among about 640,000 distinct CDR3 sequences listed, around 54% were seen once. The material sequenced was blood. All receptors derive from a man aged 60 to 75 in good health. Both conserved end residues are part of each CDR3. D genes are given only for firm matches. Some rows have no size entry. The others give once, few or many, or a class for an expanded clone.

j_call d_call v_call clone_size cdr3_nt cdr3_aa
TRBJ2-5 NA TRBV5-1 few TGCGCCAGCAGCTTGGAGGACCAGTACTTC CASSLEDQYF
TRBJ1-2 NA TRBV20-1 NA TGCAGTGCTAGTGGATCCCCACTTAACTATGGCTACACCTTC CSASGSPLNYGYTF
TRBJ2-7 NA TRBV29-1 NA TGCAGCGCAGGCTCTTACAGGCGCTCCTACGAGCAGTACTTC CSAGSYRRSYEQYF
TRBJ2-3 TRBD1 TRBV12-3/TRBV12-4 NA TGTGCCAGCAGAGACAGGGCAGATACGCAGTATTTT CASRDRADTQYF
TRBJ2-3 TRBD1 TRBV24-1 once TGTGCCACCAGTGAGGGGACAGGGCGGAACACAGATACGCAGTATTTT CATSEGTGRNTDTQYF
TRBJ2-3 NA TRBV29-1 few TGCAGCGTTGAAGAGCAGCTCAATACGCAGTATTTT CSVEEQLNTQYF
TRBJ2-7 TRBD2 TRBV20-1 many TGCAGTGCTAGACCGCGCGGACTAGCGGGGGCCTACGAGCAGTACTTC CSARPRGLAGAYEQYF
TRBJ1-4 NA TRBV15 once TGTGCCACCAGGCGAGGTCGGGGCTATAATGAAAAACTGTTTTTT CATRRGRGYNEKLFF
TRBJ2-1 TRBD2 TRBV3-1 NA TGTGCCAGCAGCCGGGGGCTAGCGGGGGGTCTTTCCTACAATGAGCAGTTCTTC CASSRGLAGGLSYNEQFF
TRBJ2-1 TRBD2 TRBV20-1 NA TGCAGTGCTAGTAAAGCGGGGGGTCCCAACAATGAGCAGTTCTTC CSASKAGGPNNEQFF
TRBJ1-1 TRBD1 TRBV20-1 NA TGCAGTGCTAGGGGGGACAGCTTGAACACTGAAGCTTTCTTT CSARGDSLNTEAFF
TRBJ2-1 TRBD2 TRBV10-3 NA TGTGCCATCAGCTTGAAGGTAGCGGGGGGGCCTCATGAGCAGTTCTTC CAISLKVAGGPHEQFF
TRBJ2-5 TRBD2 TRBV9 NA TGTGCCAGCAGCGTAGGAATTAGCGGGCAAGAGACCCAGTACTTC CASSVGISGQETQYF
TRBJ2-3 NA TRBV12-3/TRBV12-4 NA TGTGCCAGCAGCCGCAAACAGGGCACAGATACGCAGTATTTT CASSRKQGTDTQYF
TRBJ1-6 TRBD1 TRBV6-6 NA TGTGCCAGCAGCAGACAGGGACTTAATTCACCCCTCCACTTT CASSRQGLNSPLHF
TRBJ1-1 NA TRBV11-2 few TGTGCCAGCAGCTTAACCGGGAAAGGAGGCACTGAAGCTTTCTTT CASSLTGKGGTEAFF
TRBJ1-4 TRBD1 TRBV20-1 NA TGCAGTGCAACTTCGGCCGGGACAGGGGGGGAAAAACTGTTTTTT CSATSAGTGGEKLFF